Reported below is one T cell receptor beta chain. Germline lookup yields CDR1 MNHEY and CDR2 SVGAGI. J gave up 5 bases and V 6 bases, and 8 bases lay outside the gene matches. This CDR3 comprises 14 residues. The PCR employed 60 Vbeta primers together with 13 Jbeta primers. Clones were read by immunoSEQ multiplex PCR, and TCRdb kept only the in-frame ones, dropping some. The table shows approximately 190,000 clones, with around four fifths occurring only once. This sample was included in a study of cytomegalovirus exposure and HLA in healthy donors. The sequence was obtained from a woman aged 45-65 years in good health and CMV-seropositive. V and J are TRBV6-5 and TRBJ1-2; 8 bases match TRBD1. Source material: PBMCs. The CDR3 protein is CASRPGTGAYGYTF. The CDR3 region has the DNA TGTGCCAGCAGACCAGGGACAGGAGCTTATGGCTACACCTTC.